Sequencing of this T cell receptor beta chain was carried out in a study of human T cells and chemical hapten exposure. The overall study: The sensitizer, 2% DPC, was used on about 2 cm by about 2 cm of upper inner arm skin. Study conclusions and caveats: Expanded TCRs showed more large CDR3 clusters than pre-sensitization or healthy control sets. The donors suffered from alopecia, so their immune response may not match that of healthy people.

As to time point: pre-sensitization, week 0. Treatment specified: therapeutic diphenylcyclopropenone sensitization with weekly scalp DPC. The study's library attached unique molecular identifiers to single cDNA molecules. TCRdb processed the RACE reads anew with MiXCR; each CDR3 protein has one entry. The profile shows approximately 77,000 distinct CDR3 sequences, around 15% of them singletons. This clonotype came up many times. Its cognate antigen is unknown. The material sequenced was whole blood, taken in connection with sensitization to the hapten diphenylcyclopropenone (DPC). The sequence derives from a woman between 50 and 59 years old with alopecia areata. Some clones in this sample may be carry-over from other donors' samples.

CDR3 sequence reads: CASRGRGRSGTDTQYF. CDR3 in DNA: TGTGCCAGCAGGGGAAGGGGGCGGTCAGGAACAGATACGCAGTATTTT. J is TRBJ2-3 and V is TRBV12-3 or TRBV12-4, with 7 bases matching TRBD1. The CDR3 length is 16 residues. V gave up 6 bases and J gave up 3 bases; unmatched junction bases: 12.